The entry below gives a single TCR beta chain sequence along with its context. This clonotype is regarded as medium-sized (0.01 to 0.1%). No cognate antigen has been identified for it. Per-base quality was not reported, and no clone a single base away is much larger than it. What the time point label conveys for this sample: mid-infection, around enteric fever diagnosis. Using flow cytometry, MAIT cells, defined as Valpha7.2+ CD161+ T cells, were identified and sorted. Circulating MAIT cell TCRbeta repertoires were profiled longitudinally in a handful of volunteers who developed enteric fever after controlled oral challenge with live Salmonella Paratyphi A. Each diagnosed volunteer contributed MAIT cell samples at pre-infection, mid-infection and post-infection timepoints. Enteric fever was diagnosed as Paratyphi A bacteremia and/or persistent fever above 38 °C lasting more than 12 hours. Diagnosis of infection in challenged volunteers occurred between day 4 and day 7 after challenge. Between about 5,000 and 11,000 MAIT cells per sample were sorted directly into RNAqueous-Micro lysis buffer for RNA extraction. Lymphoprep gradient centrifugation was used to isolate peripheral blood mononuclear cells from blood samples and leukocyte cones. A BD FACSAria Fusion or BD FACSAria III sorter was used for cell sorting.

The sample comes from a study of MAIT cells during Salmonella Paratyphi A infection (dated by TCRdb to 2016 to 2017). General notes on the study: Adult volunteers aged 18 to 60 swallowed one dose of 1-5x10^3 CFU of S. Paratyphi A strain NVGH308. Diagnosed volunteers received ciprofloxacin 500 mg twice daily for 14 days starting at diagnosis.

The CDR3 spans 17 residues, from the cysteine through the phenylalanine. CDR3 DNA only is kept here, 51 bases in frame from base 1. CDR1 LGHNA and CDR2 YNFKEQ are derived from the germline V gene. Compared with germline, V lacks 1 base and J lacks 6 bases; bases without a gene match: 13. The library was obtained by 5' RACE. Two rounds of PCR with Phusion High-Fidelity polymerase amplified TCRbeta, with sample-specific barcodes added in the primers. Template-switch cDNA synthesis with SMARTScribe reverse transcriptase and a TRBC-specific primer was used to generate TCRbeta libraries. After barcoding, samples were pooled and then prepared using the NEBNext Ultra DNA Library Prep Kit for Illumina. Libraries were sequenced on an Illumina MiSeq with the MiSeq reagent kit v2, 300 cycles. Processing in the source paper ran as follows. Jemultiplexer was used to demultiplex reads by barcode, and MiTCR with default parameters handled the alignment. VDJtools filtered out non-functional sequences; clonotypes were defined by amino acid sequence, with frequencies based on assigned sequence reads. The clonal space homeostasis analysis grouped clonotypes by frequency into over-represented (0.05-1), large, medium and small bins. In TCRdb, the public reads were trimmed at Q25 with fastp and aligned with MiXCR, with productive beta chains retained. Each entry merges the rows of one CDR3 protein and shows their most common DNA and genes. The V and J calls were determined by TCRdb, not by the authors. This sample gives about 1,000 distinct CDR3 sequences in total; around 24% of them show up just once. The ten largest make up 45% of the sample.

Results the study describes overall, beyond this receptor: The availability of volunteer samples limited the sample sizes, but these sizes were considered adequate to detect differences between groups. Diagnosed volunteers showed more expansion or contraction among top five MAIT clonotypes than healthy controls (roughly 0.56 versus 0.12), suggesting infection-driven repertoire reshaping. MAIT TRBV usage was oligoclonal, favouring TRBV20 and TRBV6, and appeared unchanged by infection. Space occupied by over-represented MAIT clonotypes fell significantly from baseline to mid-infection (roughly 0.18 to 0.092), with no significant post-infection difference.

This TCR was sampled from a person aged 18 to 70 who was deliberately infected with Salmonella Paratyphi A in a paratyphoid fever challenge study. The chain couples TRBV4-2 to TRBJ2-3, with TRBD2 matching 7 junction bases. The sample here was MAIT cells from blood, taken at the middle sampling point of the challenge study. The CDR3 in this case is CASSQVGGTAGGDTQYF. The nucleotide sequence reads as follows: TGTGCCAGCAGCCAAGTGGGGGGGACCGCGGGTGGTGATACGCAGTATTTT.